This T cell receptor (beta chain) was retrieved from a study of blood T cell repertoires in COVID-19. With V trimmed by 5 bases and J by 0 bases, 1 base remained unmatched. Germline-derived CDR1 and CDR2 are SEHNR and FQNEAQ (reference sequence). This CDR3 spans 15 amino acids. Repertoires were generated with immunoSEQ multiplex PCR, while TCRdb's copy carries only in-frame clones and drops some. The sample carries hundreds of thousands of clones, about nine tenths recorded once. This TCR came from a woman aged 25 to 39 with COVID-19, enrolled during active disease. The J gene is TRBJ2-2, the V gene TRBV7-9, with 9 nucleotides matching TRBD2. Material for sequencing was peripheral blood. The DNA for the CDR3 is TGTGCCAGCAGCCCTAGCGGGGCGAACACCGGGGAGCTGTTTTTT. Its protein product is CASSPSGANTGELFF.